The next 11 T cell receptor beta chains were all read from a single sample in a study of blood T cell repertoires in COVID-19. Profiled with immunoSEQ multiplex PCR; TCRdb holds only in-frame clones, not every one. The sample includes about 280,000 clones, 88% of them seen just once. The source material was PBMCs or T cells enriched from blood (not recorded which). The receptors shown here come from a woman aged 25 to 39 who had recovered from COVID-19.

This chain links TRBV7-9 with TRBJ2-3; D may be TRBD1 (8 bases). Trimming took 5 bases from V and 11 from J, leaving 26 bases between them. CDR3 length equals 16 residues. The germline V gene has CDR1 SEHNR and CDR2 FQNEAQ (reference sequence). The CDR3 protein is CASSLNRGGTQRGQYF. CDR3 nucleotide sequence: TGTGCCAGCAGCCTAAACAGGGGGGGCACTCAGCGTGGGCAGTATTTT.

This rearrangement joins TRBV29-1 to TRBJ2-5; 10 bases are shared with TRBD2. Germline V lookup: CDR1 SQVTM, CDR2 ANQGSEA. V shed 4 bases, J shed 5 bases, and the junction held 10 bases outside the gene matches. The CDR3 totals 15 residues. This CDR3 reads CSVGGSGGAGETQYF. As DNA, the CDR3 is TGCAGCGTTGGAGGGAGCGGGGGGGCCGGGGAGACCCAGTACTTC.

The genes are TRBV30 and TRBJ1-6; D is uncertain. CDR1 is GTSNPN and CDR2 is SVGIG in the germline V gene (reference sequence). The CDR3 length is 18 residues. V lost 0 bases and J lost 6, with 21 bases in between. The CDR3 reads CAWSVTRSHPGFNSPLHF. Written as DNA, the CDR3 is TGTGCCTGGAGTGTGACACGTTCGCACCCGGGGTTTAATTCACCCCTCCACTTT.

The V and J genes are TRBV9 and TRBJ2-3; no firm D call. The CDR3 spans 14 residues. CDR1 and CDR2 from the germline V gene are SGDLS and YYNGEE. Trimming cost V 0 bases and J 2 bases, with 7 bases left between them. The CDR3 nucleotides read TGTGCCAGCAGCGTAGAACCACACACAGATACGCAGTATTTT. Residues: CASSVEPHTDTQYF.

The chain carries TRBV7-3 and TRBJ1-1, with a possible D match to TRBD1 (6 bases). CDR3 size: 15 residues. V was clipped by 5 bases and J by 3 bases, with 16 bases between them. CDR1 is SGHTA, CDR2 FQGTGA, per germline. CDR3 sequence: CASSAGTGHDTEAFF. CDR3 in DNA: TGTGCCAGCAGCGCCGGAACAGGGCACGACACTGAAGCTTTCTTT.

V and J are TRBV4-1 and TRBJ2-3; D not resolved. The CDR3 loop spans 12 amino acids. Germline CDR1 reads MGHRA; CDR2 reads YSYEKL. Trimming removed 4 bases at V and 6 bases at J, with 8 bases between. CDR3 amino acids: CASSPYGDTQYF. Written as DNA, the CDR3 is TGCGCCAGCAGCCCCTACGGGGATACGCAGTATTTT.

In its sample, this clone was seen once. This chain joins TRBV5-6 and TRBJ2-2, with D maybe TRBD1 (6 bases). This CDR3 spans 19 amino acids. Deletions cut 3 bases from V and 1 base from J, with 22 bases between. CDR1 and CDR2 (germline): SGHDT, YYEEEE. CDR3: CASSSLRQGQRKNTGELFF. CDR3 bases: TGTGCCAGCAGCTCCCTCCGCCAGGGGCAGAGGAAGAACACCGGGGAGCTGTTTTTT.

The genes are TRBV30 and TRBJ2-3, with a possible D match to TRBD1 (5 bases). The germline V and J ends were trimmed by 0 bases and 1 base, with 11 bases remaining between them. Germline CDR1 and CDR2: GTSNPN and SVGIG (reference sequence). This CDR3 has 15 amino acids. In DNA, the CDR3 is TGTGCCTGGAGTGTTGGGCAGGGCGGCACAGATACGCAGTATTTT. Translating it yields CAWSVGQGGTDTQYF.

The chain carries TRBV27 and TRBJ1-2; D perhaps matches TRBD1 (5 bases). Germline-derived CDR1 and CDR2 are MNHEY and SMNVEV (reference sequence). The CDR3 consists of 13 residues. The V and J ends lost 3 bases and 6 bases respectively, with 11 bases between them. The CDR3 DNA sequence: TGTGCCAGCAGTTTTATAGGGGCGAATGGCTACACCTTC. Translation gives CASSFIGANGYTF.

To note about this clone: The germline gene is not matched at one end of the junction; a read error may be the cause. J is TRBJ1-1 and V is TRBV28, with D perhaps matching TRBD1 (5 bases). The CDR3 spans 11 residues. The germline CDR1 and CDR2 sequences are MDHEN and SYDVKM. The CDR3 region has the DNA TGTGCCAGCAGTTCTACCCCGGGGACTCACTTT. It yields the protein CASSSTPGTHF.

The chain combines TRBV10-1 with TRBJ2-5; 9 nucleotides match TRBD2. J was trimmed by 1 base and V by 8 bases; bases with no gene match: 14. This CDR3 has 17 residues. The germline gives CDR1 WNHNN, CDR2 SYGVQD (reference sequence). CDR3 DNA: TGCGCCAGCCCTTTAGCGGGGGCCTCCAGCGCCCAAGAGACCCAGTACTTC. Translated: CASPLAGASSAQETQYF.